This T cell receptor beta chain came from a study of T cells in Graves' hyperthyroidism and ophthalmopathy. CDR1 is MNHEY and CDR2 is SVGEGT in the germline V gene. Trimming removed 7 bases from V and 2 bases from J, with 14 bases in between. The CDR3 covers 14 residues. This clonotype was recorded a few times. RNA transcripts provided the source from which TCR beta CDR3 regions were amplified. An initial round of RT-PCR targeting the TCR CDR3 relied on the HTBI primer set. TCRdb redid the calling of the multiplex PCR reads with MiXCR, one entry per CDR3 protein. This table holds 640,000 or so distinct CDR3 sequences, roughly 14% found once.

The TCR sequence derives from a woman aged 40 to 49 with Graves' ophthalmopathy. Sample: blood. The chain recombines TRBV6-2 or TRBV6-3 with TRBJ2-5; TRBD1 might be the D (5 bases). The CDR3, as DNA: TGTGCCAGCACCCGACAGAATCCTCAAGAGACCCAGTACTTC. Translation gives CASTRQNPQETQYF.